This entry is about one T cell receptor beta chain. Sequencing was performed with immunoSEQ multiplex PCR; in TCRdb, only in-frame clones are kept and a portion is missing. The sample includes roughly 45,000 clones, about four fifths of them seen just once. This entry comes from a study of PD-L1 blockade in urothelial cancer. The time point is: peripheral blood 6 weeks after treatment start. V dropped 3 bases and J dropped 1 base, with 7 bases sitting between them. Germline CDR1 and CDR2: SGHVS and FQNEAQ. This CDR3 is built from 13 residues. The chain combines TRBV7-8 with TRBJ2-7; D is perhaps TRBD2 (6 bases). Sequences were derived from PBMCs, sampled around atezolizumab (anti-PD-L1) treatment. This receptor was obtained from a man in his 60s with urothelial cancer. The CDR3 sequence is CASSFGGSYEQYF. CDR3 nucleotides: TGTGCCAGCAGCTTTGGGGGGTCCTACGAGCAGTACTTC.